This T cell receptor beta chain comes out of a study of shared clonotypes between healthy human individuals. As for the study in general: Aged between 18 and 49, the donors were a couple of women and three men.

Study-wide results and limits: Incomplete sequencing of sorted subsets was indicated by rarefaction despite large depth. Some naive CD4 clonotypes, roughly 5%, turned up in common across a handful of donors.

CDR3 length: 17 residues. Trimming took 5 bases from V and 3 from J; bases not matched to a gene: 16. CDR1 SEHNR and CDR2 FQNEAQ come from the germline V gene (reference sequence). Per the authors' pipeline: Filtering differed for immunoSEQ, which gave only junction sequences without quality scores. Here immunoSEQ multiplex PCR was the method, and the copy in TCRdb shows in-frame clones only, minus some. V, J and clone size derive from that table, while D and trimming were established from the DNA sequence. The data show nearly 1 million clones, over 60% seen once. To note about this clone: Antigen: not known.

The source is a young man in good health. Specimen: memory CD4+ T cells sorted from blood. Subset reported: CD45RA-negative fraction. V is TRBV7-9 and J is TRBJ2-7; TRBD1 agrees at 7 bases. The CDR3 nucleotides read TGTGCCAGCAGCAGATTACGGCCGGGACAGTTAAACTACGAGCAGTACTTC. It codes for CASSRLRPGQLNYEQYF.